This paragraph reports one TCR beta chain. Its antigen is still unknown. The germline V gene has CDR1 LNHDA and CDR2 SQIVND (reference sequence). This CDR3 has 13 residues. V lost 1 base to trimming and J lost 9 bases, with 10 bases between them. The sample is drawn from a study of shared clonotypes between healthy human individuals. On the study more broadly: The people who gave samples were a couple of women and three men aged 18 to 49. Overall study findings and caveats: Sampling included only blood; tissue repertoires likely differ. Deeper or shallower sequencing was expected to change how clonotypes are shared among donors.

TCRdb's table, derived via immunoSEQ multiplex PCR, lists solely in-frame clones and lacks some. The profile shows 450,000 to 500,000 clones, 60% to 85% of them singletons. The chain has TRBV19 and TRBJ2-1; tentative D call: TRBD2 (6 bases). Specimen: PBMCs. This receptor was identified in a middle-aged woman in good health. Some clones in this sample may be carry-over from other donors' samples. For the CDR3, the DNA is TGTGCCAGTAGTATAGTTACGGGGGTTGAGCAGTTCTTC. It is translated as CASSIVTGVEQFF. The variable domain in full, completed from reference TRBV19 and TRBJ2-1, reads DGGITQSPKYLFRKEGQNVTLSCEQNLNHDAMYWYRQDPGQGLRLIYYSQIVNDFQKGDIAEGYSVSREKKESFPLTVTSAQKNPTAFYLCASSIVTGVEQFFGPGTRLTVL.